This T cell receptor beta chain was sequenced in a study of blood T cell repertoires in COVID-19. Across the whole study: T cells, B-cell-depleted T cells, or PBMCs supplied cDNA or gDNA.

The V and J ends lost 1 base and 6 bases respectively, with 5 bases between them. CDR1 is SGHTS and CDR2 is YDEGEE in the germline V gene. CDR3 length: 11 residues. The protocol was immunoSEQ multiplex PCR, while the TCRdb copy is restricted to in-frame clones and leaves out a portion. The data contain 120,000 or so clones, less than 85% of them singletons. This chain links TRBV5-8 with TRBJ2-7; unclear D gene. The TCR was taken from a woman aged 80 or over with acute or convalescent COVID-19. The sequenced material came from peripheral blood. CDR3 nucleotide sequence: TGTGCCAGCAGCTTGTTGGCCGAGCAGTACTTC. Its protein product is CASSLLAEQYF. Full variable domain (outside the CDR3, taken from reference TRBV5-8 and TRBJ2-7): EAGVTQSPTHLIKTRGQQATLRCSPISGHTSVYWYQQALGLGLQFLLWYDEGEERNRGNFPPRFSGRQFPNYSSELNVNALELEDSALYLCASSLLAEQYFGPGTRLTVT.